The rows below give T cell receptor beta chains drawn from one sample of a study of memory CD4+ T cells and cytomegalovirus serostatus. The assay was immunoSEQ multiplex PCR, and TCRdb's table has in-frame clones only and misses some. This sample has approximately 92,000 clones, with under 90% found just once. Material for sequencing was memory CD4+ T cells from blood. These receptors were collected from an adult in good health and CMV-seropositive. CDR3s include the opening cysteine and the closing phenylalanine or tryptophan. A D gene is named only where the DNA matches it firmly. Clone size is shown for a subset of rows, as once, few, many or a class of expanded clone.

clone_size j_call d_call v_call cdr3_aa cdr3_nt
. TRBJ2-2 . TRBV6-1 CASNARGPNTGELFF TGTGCCAGCAATGCGAGGGGCCCGAACACCGGGGAGCTGTTTTTT
. TRBJ1-1 TRBD1 TRBV5-1 CASSLVGQGTEAFF TGCGCCAGCAGCTTGGTGGGACAGGGAACTGAAGCTTTCTTT
. TRBJ1-2 . TRBV19 CASSIIDAPSSGYTF TGTGCCAGTAGTATCATCGACGCCCCGTCGTCTGGCTACACCTTC
. TRBJ2-3 . TRBV5-4 CASSFGGNGADTQYF TGTGCCAGCAGCTTCGGCGGGAATGGAGCAGATACGCAGTATTTT
few TRBJ1-1 TRBD1 TRBV28 CASSGPGGQGAGEAFF TGTGCCAGCAGTGGCCCTGGTGGACAGGGGGCTGGGGAAGCTTTCTTT
few TRBJ1-5 . TRBV4-2 CASSQDAGYNQPQHF TGTGCCAGCAGCCAAGATGCTGGATACAATCAGCCCCAGCATTTT
. TRBJ2-3 . TRBV28 CASSLSGPTQYF TGTGCCAGCAGTTTGAGCGGGCCTACGCAGTATTTT
. TRBJ2-3 . TRBV7-2 CASSLGVAGADTQYF TGTGCCAGCAGCTTAGGGGTAGCCGGCGCAGATACGCAGTATTTT
. TRBJ2-5 . TRBV4-3 CASSPDIQETQYF TGCGCCAGCAGCCCGGACATTCAAGAGACCCAGTACTTC
once TRBJ2-1 . TRBV7-3 CASSLGLGSYNEQFF TGTGCCAGCAGCTTAGGGCTAGGCTCCTACAATGAGCAGTTCTTC
. TRBJ1-4 TRBD1 TRBV30 CAWSGTGVEKLFF TGTGCCTGGAGTGGGACAGGGGTTGAAAAACTGTTTTTT
. TRBJ1-3 . TRBV9 CASSPRGPSGNTIYF TGTGCCAGCAGCCCCCGGGGGCCCTCTGGAAACACCATATATTTT
. TRBJ1-6 TRBD1 TRBV7-9 CASSLGQGESPLHF TGTGCCAGCAGCTTAGGACAGGGGGAATCACCCCTCCACTTT
. TRBJ1-1 . TRBV10-3 CAILDPAAPNTEAFF TGTGCCATCTTGGACCCTGCAGCGCCTAACACTGAAGCTTTCTTT
. TRBJ2-2 TRBD2 TRBV4-2 CASSQVGGGTGELFF TGTGCCAGCAGCCAAGTCGGCGGGGGGACCGGGGAGCTGTTTTTT
. TRBJ1-4 . TRBV6-1 CASSLRGKGEKLFF TGTGCCAGCAGTTTGAGAGGGAAGGGTGAAAAACTGTTTTTT
. TRBJ2-7 . TRBV18 CASSRGRVEQYF TGTGCCAGCTCACGAGGAAGGGTCGAGCAGTACTTC
once TRBJ1-3 . TRBV18 CASSPRQSQGSGNTIYF TGTGCCAGCTCACCACGGCAGTCACAGGGCTCTGGAAACACCATATATTTT
. TRBJ1-2 . TRBV7-9 CASSPWRGRDDGYTF TGTGCCAGCAGCCCCTGGCGGGGGCGGGATGATGGCTACACCTTC
few TRBJ2-2 . TRBV7-3 CASSPQGDGELFF TGTGCCAGCAGCCCCCAGGGAGACGGGGAGCTGTTTTTT